The rows below give T cell receptor beta chains drawn from one sample of a study of shared clonotypes between healthy human individuals. This table comes from immunoSEQ multiplex PCR, and its TCRdb copy is limited to in-frame clones, with some not included. The repertoire holds about 1.5 million clones, with roughly 96% as singletons. Sequencing used naive CD4+ T cells sorted from blood. All receptors come from a young man in good health. The CDR3 runs from the conserved cysteine through the conserved F or W. The D gene is left open where the match is weak. A row's size may be missing; if present it is once, few, many or a size class.

v_call,j_call,d_call,clone_size,cdr3_nt,cdr3_aa
TRBV4-3,TRBJ2-1,-,once,TGCGCCAGCAGCCATTTTTACAGCGACAATGAGCAGTTCTTC,CASSHFYSDNEQFF
TRBV18,TRBJ2-7,TRBD1,-,TGTGCCAGCTCACCGAAGACAGGGGGTAGCGAGCAGTACTTC,CASSPKTGGSEQYF
TRBV29-1,TRBJ1-1,-,once,TGCAGCGTTAGGGGGGATGTGACTGAAGCTTTCTTT,CSVRGDVTEAFF
TRBV27,TRBJ1-1,-,-,TGTGCCAGCAGTGGTAACAGGATGAACACTGAAGCTTTCTTT,CASSGNRMNTEAFF
TRBV9,TRBJ2-1,TRBD2,-,TGTGCCAGCAGCGTAGGCGGTAGCGGGAGGGGGGAGGACAATGAGCAGTTCTTC,CASSVGGSGRGEDNEQFF
TRBV6-5,TRBJ2-7,-,-,TGTGCCAGCGGTCCCTCCGGCTACGAGCAGTACTTC,CASGPSGYEQYF
TRBV20-1,TRBJ2-5,-,once,TGCAGTGCCCCCCTGGGCGAGACCCAGTACTTC,CSAPLGETQYF
TRBV14,TRBJ2-5,-,-,TGTGCCAGCAGCTCGTACGGGGAGACCCAGTACTTC,CASSSYGETQYF
TRBV19,TRBJ2-7,-,once,TGTGCCAGTAGGCGAGGAAGAGCCTACGAGCAGTACTTC,CASRRGRAYEQYF
TRBV10-1,TRBJ2-1,-,-,TGCGCCAGCAGGACCCCTTTCGTCTACAATGAGCAGTTCTTC,CASRTPFVYNEQFF
TRBV7-2,TRBJ2-7,-,-,TGTGCCAGCAGCTTAGACCCTGTCCTAGCTTACGAGCAGTACTTC,CASSLDPVLAYEQYF
TRBV25-1,TRBJ2-3,TRBD2,-,TGTGCCAGCAGTGAAGGTCTAGCGGGTGGGGATACGCAGTATTTT,CASSEGLAGGDTQYF
TRBV4-1,TRBJ1-3,-,-,TGCGCCAGCAGCCAAGTAATAGGGACTGGAAACACCATATATTTT,CASSQVIGTGNTIYF
TRBV6-1,TRBJ2-7,-,-,TGTGCCAGCAGTGAGGCTCCCTTTCCCTACGAGCAGTACTTC,CASSEAPFPYEQYF
TRBV30,TRBJ2-3,-,-,TGTGCCTGGAGTGTAGGAGGCCCGAGAGATACGCAGTATTTT,CAWSVGGPRDTQYF
TRBV7-9,TRBJ2-5,TRBD2,-,TGTGCCAGCAGCAAAAGAGTAGCGGGAGCCATAAGCCAGTACTTC,CASSKRVAGAISQYF
TRBV7-2,TRBJ1-6,TRBD1,once,TGTGCCAGCAGCGGACCCGGGACAGGGGCTAATTCACCCCTCCACTTT,CASSGPGTGANSPLHF
TRBV2,TRBJ2-1,-,-,TGTGCCAGCAGTCAGGGACTGGGTAGGGTCGGTGAGCAGTTCTTC,CASSQGLGRVGEQFF
TRBV11-2,TRBJ2-5,-,-,TGTGCCAGCAGCTTAGATTTGGGGAATCGAGAGACCCAGTACTTC,CASSLDLGNRETQYF
TRBV18,TRBJ2-2,-,-,TGTGCCAGCTCACCGGGCACCGGGGAGCTGTTTTTT,CASSPGTGELFF
TRBV5-1,TRBJ2-1,TRBD2,once,TGCGCCAGCAGTGATAGACTAGCGGGCCCCTACAATGAGCAGTTCTTC,CASSDRLAGPYNEQFF
TRBV11-2,TRBJ2-3,TRBD1,-,TGTGCCAGCAGCTTAGATGTTCGGTCTGGACAGGGCCCCACAGATACGCAGTATTTT,CASSLDVRSGQGPTDTQYF
TRBV6-5,TRBJ2-7,-,-,TGTGCCAGCAGTTATCTGGCGACAACCACCTACGAGCAGTACTTC,CASSYLATTTYEQYF
TRBV6-5,TRBJ2-7,-,-,TGTGCCAGCAGCTCCCCCATGCGGGGAGGCTACGAGCAGTACTTC,CASSSPMRGGYEQYF
TRBV11-2,TRBJ2-7,TRBD2,-,TGTGCCAGCAGTCTCGGACTAGCGGGCTCCTACGAGCAGTACTTC,CASSLGLAGSYEQYF
TRBV2,TRBJ2-3,-,-,TGTGCCAGCAGTGAATGGGTACGCACAGATACGCAGTATTTT,CASSEWVRTDTQYF
TRBV5-5,TRBJ2-7,TRBD2,-,TGTGCCAGCAATGAGAGAGCGGGAGCGGGCGAGCAGTACTTC,CASNERAGAGEQYF
TRBV5-4,TRBJ2-1,TRBD2,-,TGTGCCAGCAGCATAGGACTAGCGGGAGGCCTGAGCTCCTACAATGAGCAGTTCTTC,CASSIGLAGGLSSYNEQFF
TRBV15,TRBJ2-5,TRBD1,-,TGTGCCACCAACAAACTGGGACAGGGAGGGCAAGAGACCCAGTACTTC,CATNKLGQGGQETQYF
TRBV11-3,TRBJ2-7,TRBD1,-,TGTGCCAGCAGCTTATCGGGACAGGGGGCCTACGAGCAGTACTTC,CASSLSGQGAYEQYF
TRBV7-9,TRBJ2-3,-,-,TGTGCCAGCAGCCCCTTAGGGTCAGATACGCAGTATTTT,CASSPLGSDTQYF
TRBV7-9,TRBJ2-7,-,-,TGCGCCAGCAGCCAGTCGACTAGGTACGAGCAGTACTTC,CASSQSTRYEQYF
TRBV30,TRBJ2-2,-,-,TGTGCCTGGAGTGTTTTGGGAACCGGGGAGCTGTTTTTT,CAWSVLGTGELFF
TRBV5-1,TRBJ2-3,TRBD2,-,TGCGCCAGCAGACATGGACTAGCGGGACCAACGGGGGGAGATACGCAGTATTTT,CASRHGLAGPTGGDTQYF
TRBV6-5,TRBJ1-1,-,few,TGTGCCAGCAGTTACTGGGGCACTGAAGCTTTCTTT,CASSYWGTEAFF
TRBV12-5,TRBJ2-2,-,-,TGTGCTAGTGGTTTGGGGCGGGCGGGAAGGACCGGGGAGCTGTTTTTT,CASGLGRAGRTGELFF
TRBV25-1,TRBJ1-3,-,-,TGTGCCAGCAGTGCCAGGTCTGGAAACACCATATATTTT,CASSARSGNTIYF
TRBV9,TRBJ2-1,-,-,TGTGCCAGCAGCTCCCGACCCTGGGACAATGAGCAGTTCTTC,CASSSRPWDNEQFF
TRBV2,TRBJ2-7,-,-,TGTGCCAGCAGTGAAGCGCGTAGTATCACCTACGAGCAGTACTTC,CASSEARSITYEQYF
TRBV5-6,TRBJ1-1,-,-,TGTGCCAGCAGCCCCGGGGGGACTGAAGCTTTCTTT,CASSPGGTEAFF
TRBV9,TRBJ2-5,-,-,TGTGCCAGCAGACGCGGGACCCAGTACTTC,CASRRGTQYF
TRBV5-1,TRBJ1-1,-,-,TGCGCCAGCAGCTCCAGACAATCGGGGGGCACTGAAGCTTTCTTT,CASSSRQSGGTEAFF
TRBV5-4,TRBJ2-3,-,once,TGTGCCAGCAGCCTGGGGGCCTTAACTAGCACAGATACGCAGTATTTT,CASSLGALTSTDTQYF
TRBV4-1,TRBJ1-4,TRBD1,-,TGCGCCAGCAGCCGAGGACAGGCGACTAATGAAAAACTGTTTTTT,CASSRGQATNEKLFF
TRBV18,TRBJ1-2,-,-,TGTGCCAGCTCACCACCCACCGGTCCCAACTATGGCTACACCTTC,CASSPPTGPNYGYTF
TRBV5-1,TRBJ2-1,-,-,TGCGCCAGCAGCTTGGGAGGGGGTGCCGTTTACAATGAGCAGTTCTTC,CASSLGGGAVYNEQFF
TRBV11-2,TRBJ1-1,-,-,TGTGCCAGCAGCTTATCTCCTGGGTCGGGCACTGAAGCTTTCTTT,CASSLSPGSGTEAFF
TRBV29-1,TRBJ2-5,TRBD2,-,TGCAGCGTTGTAGGCGGGAGGGCCGGGGAGACCCAGTACTTC,CSVVGGRAGETQYF
TRBV9,TRBJ2-1,TRBD2,-,TGTGCCAGCAGCACGGGACTAGCGGCCTACAATGAGCAGTTCTTC,CASSTGLAAYNEQFF
TRBV19,TRBJ2-7,TRBD2,-,TGTGCAGCGGGGCGGGACGAGCAGTACTTC,CAAGRDEQYF
TRBV5-6,TRBJ1-4,-,-,TGTGCCAGCAGCTGGGACCCACGCATTGCTAATGAAAAACTGTTTTTT,CASSWDPRIANEKLFF
TRBV2,TRBJ2-5,-,-,TGTGCCAGCAGTGTGAGATTAAGAAGTGAGACCCAGTACTTC,CASSVRLRSETQYF
TRBV5-1,TRBJ2-7,TRBD2,-,TGCGCCAGCAGCTTCGGGACTAGCGGATCAAGATCCTACGAGCAGTACTTC,CASSFGTSGSRSYEQYF
TRBV5-1,TRBJ2-5,TRBD1,-,TGCGCCAGCAGCTCGGGACAGGGGTCGCAAGAGACCCAGTACTTC,CASSSGQGSQETQYF